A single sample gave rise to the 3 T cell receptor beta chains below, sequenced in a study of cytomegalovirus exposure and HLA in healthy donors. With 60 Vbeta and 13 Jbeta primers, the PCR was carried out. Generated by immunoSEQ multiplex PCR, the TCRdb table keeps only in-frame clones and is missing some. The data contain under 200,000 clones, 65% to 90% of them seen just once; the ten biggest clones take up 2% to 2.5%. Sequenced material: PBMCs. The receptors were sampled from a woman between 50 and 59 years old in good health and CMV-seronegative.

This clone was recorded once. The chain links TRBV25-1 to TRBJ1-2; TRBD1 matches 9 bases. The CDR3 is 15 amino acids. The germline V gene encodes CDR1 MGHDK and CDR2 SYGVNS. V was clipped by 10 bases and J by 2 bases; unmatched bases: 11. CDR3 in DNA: TGTGCCACCCTTCCGCCGACAGGGGGAAACTATGGCTACACCTTC. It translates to CATLPPTGGNYGYTF.

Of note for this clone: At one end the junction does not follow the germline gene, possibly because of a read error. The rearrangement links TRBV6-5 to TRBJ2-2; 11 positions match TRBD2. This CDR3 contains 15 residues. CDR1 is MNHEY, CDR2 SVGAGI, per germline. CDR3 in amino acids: CAGRIAGGVAGELFF. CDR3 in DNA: TGTGCCGGCAGAATAGCGGGAGGGGTGGCCGGGGAGCTGTTTTTT.

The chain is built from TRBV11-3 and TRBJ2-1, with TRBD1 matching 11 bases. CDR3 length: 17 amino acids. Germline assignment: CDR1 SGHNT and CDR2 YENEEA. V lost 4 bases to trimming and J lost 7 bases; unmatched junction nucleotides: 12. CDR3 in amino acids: CASSSLPGQGVGNEQFF. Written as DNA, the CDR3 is TGTGCCAGCAGCTCACTGCCGGGACAGGGGGTAGGGAATGAGCAGTTCTTC.